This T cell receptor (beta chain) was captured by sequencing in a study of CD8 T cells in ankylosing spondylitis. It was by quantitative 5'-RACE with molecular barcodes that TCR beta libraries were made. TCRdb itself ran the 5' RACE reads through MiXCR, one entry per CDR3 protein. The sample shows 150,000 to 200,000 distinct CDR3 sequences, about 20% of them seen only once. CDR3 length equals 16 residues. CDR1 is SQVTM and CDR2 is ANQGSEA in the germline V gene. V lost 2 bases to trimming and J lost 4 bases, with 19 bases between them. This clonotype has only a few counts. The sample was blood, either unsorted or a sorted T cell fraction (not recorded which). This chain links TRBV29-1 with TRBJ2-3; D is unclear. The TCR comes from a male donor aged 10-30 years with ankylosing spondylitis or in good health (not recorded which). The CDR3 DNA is TGCAGCGTTGAACTACCGGGCTCCCGAAGGGCAGATACGCAGTATTTT. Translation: CSVELPGSRRADTQYF.